The TCR beta chain under discussion was sequenced for a study of T cell repertoires in cytomegalovirus infection (dated by TCRdb to about 2019). About the investigation overall: Recently identified HLA-C-restricted CMV epitopes, whose presentation resists viral immunomodulation, were targeted by peptide stimulations together with well-studied HLA-B-restricted epitopes. Because public TCR beta signatures pointed to carriage of CMV infection together with the matching HLA type, the HLA type of each donor mattered for the analysis.

This sample's treatment or condition label indicates: in vitro stimulation with specific CMV peptide epitopes to enrich CMV-specific T cells. Results the study describes overall, beyond this receptor: Carriers of CMV infection plus the relevant HLA type were discriminated by the cumulative frequency of public TCR beta family members in the study cohort and in an independent approximately 400-donor cohort. The ex vivo response was dominated by HLA-C-restricted CMV-specific TCR beta clonotypes, and the single most frequent clonotype in two of eight donors was supplied by these HLA-C-restricted clonotypes.

Sequenced on an Illumina HiSeq 1500. The public reads were run again by TCRdb, first through fastp at Q25 and then through MiXCR, and only productive beta chains were kept. Rows with a matching CDR3 protein are joined into one entry that keeps the most common DNA and genes. The sample includes 80,000 or so distinct CDR3 sequences, with roughly 40% observed a single time. The ten biggest clones cover approximately 93% of the sample. CDR3 length: 14 amino acids, cysteine to phenylalanine. Only CDR3 DNA is held: 42 bases, read in frame from base 1. Taken from the germline V gene, the CDR1 and CDR2 loops are SGDLS and YYNGEE. V trim: 0 bases; J trim: 7 bases; unmatched bases: 4. On this clonotype itself: Its target antigen remains unknown. No base quality values were provided; no much bigger clone lies one nucleotide off.

The specimen was CD8+ T cells from cultured PBMCs, collected from culture after CMV antigen stimulation. This clonotype was obtained from a human donor in good health (CMV status not recorded). Some clones in this sample may be carry-over from other donors' samples. Recombination linked TRBV9 to TRBJ1-3, with TRBD1 matching 7 junction bases. CDR3 sequence: CASSVGTGANTIYF. The DNA sequence reads TGTGCCAGCAGCGTAGGAACAGGGGCGAACACCATATATTTT. Beyond the CDR3, the reference TRBV9 and TRBJ1-3 genes provide the residues; the full variable domain reads: DSGVTQTPKHLITATGQRVTLRCSPRSGDLSVYWYQQSLDQGLQFLIQYYNGEERAKGNILERFSAQQFPDLHSELNLSSLELGDSALYFCASSVGTGANTIYFGEGSWLTVV.